This TCR beta chain was identified in a study of OX40 agonist ivuxolimab in advanced cancers. For the wider study: Ivuxolimab was an agonistic, fully human IgG2 monoclonal antibody directed against OX40 (CD134), a costimulatory receptor. Intravenous ivuxolimab was administered to patients every 2 weeks at six dose levels: 0.01, 0.1, 0.3, 1.5, 3 and 10 mg/kg. Among the roughly 50 dose-escalation patients, some 20 had hepatocellular carcinoma, approximately 15 melanoma, 9 renal cell carcinoma and 9 head and neck cancer. Patients were allowed to have had prior anti-PD-1, anti-PD-L1 or anti-CTLA-4 therapy, and roughly 40% of the dose-escalation patients had previously received checkpoint inhibitors. The paper covers the monotherapy dose-escalation part of the phase I ivuxolimab trial, which included N ≈ 54 patients. A male proportion of 82.7% and a mean age of approximately 60 years, ranging from about 20 to 85, were recorded for the dose-escalation cohort. Three dose-escalation patients achieved partial responses, one with hepatocellular carcinoma and two with cutaneous melanoma. The purpose of peripheral TCRbeta sequencing was to test whether ivuxolimab changed TCR sequence diversity and led to clonal T-cell expansion. On the study overall, not on this receptor specifically: At doses of 0.1 to 3.0 mg/kg, clonal expansion of both CD4+ and CD8+ T cells in blood was seen between baseline and week 6. After ivuxolimab, expanded clones were on average more numerous among CD8+ T cells than among CD4+ T cells. Low levels of normalized T-cell clonal expansion were also shown by some nonresponding patients. In the 0.1-3.0 mg/kg groups, partial responders had among the lowest normalized peripheral clonal expansion, particularly in CD8+ T cells. Which antigens the clonally expanded peripheral T cells were specific for was not determined.

The CDR3 runs 14 residues from the cysteine to the phenylalanine. The read is trimmed to its CDR3 DNA, 42 bases read in frame from base 1. The germline V gene yields SGDLS for CDR1 and YYNGEE for CDR2. V gives up 4 bases and J gives up 4 bases, and the segment between their germline ends measures 14 bases. For sequencing of the TCRbeta CDR3 region, genomic DNA was extracted from the sorted cells. The immunoSEQ Assay was used to sequence the TCRbeta CDR3 regions. TCRdb obtained this table from immuneACCESS and retained in-frame rearrangements with V and J assigned. These tables miss some clones; where compared with another copy, unresolved V genes account for less than half of the shortfall, and the remainder is unexplained. This sample holds tens of thousands of clones; under 95% were observed only once. The ten largest make up around 56% of the sample. The trial excluded patients who had a history of autoimmune disease or were on systemic immunosuppression. Peripheral blood for TCR sequencing was drawn from every dose cohort at baseline, at cycle 4 day 1 and at cycle 7 day 1. The samples were drawn from a first-in-human, open-label, multicenter phase I dose-escalation trial of ivuxolimab. Adults with locally advanced or metastatic head and neck squamous cell, hepatocellular, melanoma or renal cell carcinoma were enrolled in the trial. Before TCR sequencing, CD4+ and CD8+ T cells were separately sorted from peripheral blood.

In the case of this clone: Its target antigen remains unknown. No much larger clone exists at a distance of one base, and base qualities are not known.

The receptor chain draws on TRBV9 and TRBJ2-5; a weak D assignment points to TRBD2 (5 bases agree). Sample: CD4+ or CD8+ T cells sorted from blood, taken in a trial of the OX40 agonist ivuxolimab. The source of this sequence is an adult with an advanced solid tumor such as melanoma, head and neck, liver or kidney cancer. The CDR3 here reads CASSHRLLGETQYF. The DNA sequence follows: TGTGCCAGCAGCCACCGACTATTGGGAGAGACCCAGTACTTC.